These T cell receptor beta chains were read from a single sample in a study of CD8 T cells in Susac syndrome. TCRdb ran MiXCR on the immunoSEQ multiplex PCR reads and lists one entry per CDR3 protein. The sample carries over 350,000 distinct CDR3 sequences, approximately 85% recorded once. The source material was CD8+ T cells from PBMCs. The receptor source for this set is a human donor with multiple sclerosis. Each CDR3 is given without its conserved first and last residue.

V gene	CDR3 protein
TRBV4-1	ASSQGQGGPGNTEAF
TRBV28	ASTPRRVGSRGEREINEQY
TRBV4-1	ASSQDRGTGDYGYT
TRBV7-2	ASSQTLGEQY
TRBV10-3	AIRTGMNTGELF
TRBV6-1	ASSDLQSELEDGELF
TRBV12-3/TRBV12-4	ASTENPNTEAF
TRBV2	ALSDRGSYEQY
TRBV10-3	AISEYGTTEETQY
TRBV6-4	ASSEGPTAEQF
TRBV27	ASSLGSGRGEQF
TRBV5-1	ASSSTEIQETQY
TRBV7-8	ASSLAKREGRDTQY
TRBV14	ASSLFQSTGELF
TRBV15	ATSRERSFATGELF
TRBV30	AWSTTDTDTQY
TRBV7-9	ASSLSFFSTDTQY
TRBV6-5	ASTLGPTDTQY
TRBV30	AWTQGIGPYNEQF
TRBV25-1	ASSGPGWNTGELF
TRBV2	ASSESGGLAYEQY
TRBV5-6	ASERLAGASLKNEQF
TRBV27	ASTTKGGGFSEAF
TRBV14	ASSQTTSGEQY
TRBV5-1	ASSFGWGSQPQH
TRBV11-3	ASSLLGDTGELF
TRBV20-1	SASGKGGTDTQY
TRBV12-3/TRBV12-4	ASSPGISTEAF
TRBV7-2	ASRQIASGGGTHNEQF
TRBV29-1	SVEDINTGELF
TRBV20-1	SARGLWTTNEQF
TRBV11-2	ASSLDGRGSTDTQY
TRBV28	ASSPGSLGTEAF
TRBV7-3	ASSPRDRAPALGNQPQH
TRBV5-5	ASSLAPGQGVQETQY
TRBV27	ASSWLGGEQY
TRBV6-5	ASSYSITASYEQY
TRBV30	AWREEGSQYPYEQY
TRBV7-8	ASSSIAGAFDEQF
TRBV12-3/TRBV12-4	ASSPPGSGELF